The 23 T cell receptor beta chains reported below all come from one sample, sequenced in a study of cytomegalovirus exposure and HLA in healthy donors. PCR employed 60 Vbeta and 13 Jbeta primers. Only in-frame clones appear in the TCRdb table, and some are missing; sequencing was by immunoSEQ multiplex PCR. The table has around 150,000 clones, approximately 80% seen once. Sequencing input: PBMCs. The receptor set was obtained from a man between 50 and 59 years old in good health and CMV-seropositive.

The chain employs TRBV7-6 and TRBJ2-1; D is perhaps TRBD2 (7 bases). CDR1 SGHVS and CDR2 FNYEAQ come from the germline V gene. V lost 10 bases and J 8 bases, leaving 18 bases between the germline ends. CDR3 size: 13 residues. The CDR3 spells CATRDGGLDEQFF. The CDR3 bases are TGTGCCACAAGGGACGGGGGGCTGGATGAGCAGTTCTTC.

J is TRBJ2-2 and V is TRBV18; maybe TRBD1 (6 bases). The CDR3 loop spans 15 amino acids. Trimming took 2 bases from V and 2 from J, leaving 9 bases between them. Germline V gives CDR1 KGHSH, CDR2 LQKENI. The CDR3 coding sequence is TGTGCCAGCTCACCAGGACAGTTAAACACCGGGGAGCTGTTTTTT. This sequence encodes CASSPGQLNTGELFF.

This clone was detected only a few times. The germline gene is not matched at one end of the junction; a read error may be the cause. V and J are TRBV29-1 and TRBJ1-2, with D maybe TRBD1 (6 bases). The length of the CDR3 is 13 residues. CDR1 is SQVTM and CDR2 is ANQGSEA in the germline V gene. The CDR3 here is CSVDRDPGQTHLF. In DNA, the CDR3 is TGCAGCGTTGATAGGGACCCAGGACAGACGCACCTTTTC.

The chain couples TRBV27 to TRBJ2-3; 10 nucleotides agree with TRBD1. Trimming took 5 bases from V and 7 from J; bases not matched to a gene: 9. Germline assignment: CDR1 MNHEY and CDR2 SMNVEV (reference sequence). The length of the CDR3 is 15 residues. CDR3 residues: CASSGSGTGVYTQYF. The CDR3 nucleotides are TGTGCCAGCAGTGGGTCCGGGACAGGGGTTTATACGCAGTATTTT.

This clone was observed a few times. The chain recombines TRBV2 with TRBJ1-1; the D gene is possibly TRBD1 (5 bases). CDR1 and CDR2 (germline): SNHLY, FYNNEI. Trimming stripped 8 bases from V and 0 bases from J, with 10 bases between. This CDR3 has 13 amino acids. The CDR3 is CASGRQMNTEAFF. The CDR3 nucleotides read TGTGCCAGCGGTCGACAGATGAACACTGAAGCTTTCTTT. The full variable domain, with the rest looked up from reference TRBV2 and TRBJ1-1, is EPEVTQTPSHQVTQMGQEVILRCVPISNHLYFYWYRQILGQKVEFLVSFYNNEISEKSEIFDDQFSVERPDGSNFTLKIRSTKLEDSAMYFCASGRQMNTEAFFGQGTRLTVV.

V usage is TRBV4-1 and J usage is TRBJ1-5, with D uncertain. The CDR3 has 18 residues. The V end lost 4 bases, the J end lost 5 bases, and 24 bases lay between the germline ends. The germline CDR1 and CDR2 sequences are MGHRA and YSYEKL. The CDR3 spells CASSPIDMVPNPYQPQHF. The CDR3 bases are TGCGCCAGCAGCCCCATCGACATGGTTCCCAACCCATATCAGCCCCAGCATTTT.

The chain combines TRBV7-8 with TRBJ2-7, with D possibly being TRBD1 (5 bases). The germline gives CDR1 SGHVS, CDR2 FQNEAQ. V gave up 6 bases and J gave up 2 bases, with 17 bases separating them. The CDR3 spans 15 residues. In DNA form, the CDR3 reads TGTGCCAGCAGGGTTTCAGGGCCGGATCCCTACGAGCAGTACTTC. Protein product: CASRVSGPDPYEQYF.

This clone is classed as medium-sized. CDR3 bases: TGCGCCAGCAGCCAAGAAGAGGGCACGGGTGGTACTGAAGCTTTCTTT. Its translation is CASSQEEGTGGTEAFF. This chain connects TRBV4-3 to TRBJ1-1; the D is unclear. CDR1 and CDR2 (germline): LGHNA, YSLEER. The CDR3 has 16 residues. Trimming removed 0 bases from V and 5 bases from J, with 16 bases in between.

This clone was recorded at least ten times. The chain uses TRBV27 and TRBJ2-7; 7 bases fit TRBD1. CDR1 is MNHEY and CDR2 is SMNVEV in the germline V gene (reference sequence). Losses at the gene ends were 2 bases for V and 12 bases for J; bases not matched to a gene: 13. The CDR3 loop spans 14 amino acids. DNA of the CDR3: TGTGCCAGCAGTTTACTAACCCCCGGGACAGAAGTGTACTTC. It specifies CASSLLTPGTEVYF.

The chain links TRBV19 to TRBJ1-1; no clear D gene. V lost 6 bases, J lost 3 bases, and 14 bases lay in between. There are 14 residues in the CDR3. CDR1 is LNHDA, CDR2 SQIVND, per germline (reference sequence). CDR3 region: CASRLSQGDTEAFF. DNA of the CDR3: TGTGCCAGTAGACTATCTCAAGGCGACACTGAAGCTTTCTTT.

The chain links TRBV6-5 to TRBJ1-5, with 8 bases lining up with TRBD1. CDR1 is MNHEY, CDR2 SVGAGI, per germline. After removal of 6 bases from V and 1 base from J, the junction contained 5 bases not matched to a gene. The CDR3 extends over 15 amino acids. CDR3 amino acids: CASSPTGVSNQPQHF. The CDR3 bases are TGTGCCAGCAGCCCGACAGGGGTCAGCAATCAGCCCCAGCATTTT.

The V and J genes are TRBV9 and TRBJ2-5, with TRBD2 matching over 8 bases. CDR3 size: 15 residues. V lost 2 bases and J lost 2; bases outside the gene matches: 5. Germline assignment: CDR1 SGDLS and CDR2 YYNGEE. CDR3 protein: CASSVTSGIQETQYF. In nucleotides, the CDR3 is TGTGCCAGCAGCGTTACTAGCGGCATACAAGAGACCCAGTACTTC.

The DNA of the CDR3 is TGTGCCAGCAGTACCTGGACTAGCCCTTACGAGCAGTACTTC. Its translation: CASSTWTSPYEQYF. The chain is built from TRBV6-5 and TRBJ2-7; 8 bases fit TRBD2. The J segment lost 4 bases and the V segment lost 5 bases, leaving 7 bases of the junction unmatched. The CDR3 runs 14 residues. CDR1 MNHEY and CDR2 SVGAGI come from the germline V gene.

The rearrangement joins TRBV20-1 to TRBJ2-7; maybe TRBD2 (5 bases). This CDR3 contains 11 residues. V was trimmed by 3 bases and J by 6 bases, leaving 9 bases between them. The germline V gene has CDR1 DFQATT and CDR2 SNEGSKA (reference sequence). The CDR3 loop reads CSASGSAEQYF. DNA for the CDR3: TGCAGTGCTAGTGGGAGTGCCGAGCAGTACTTC.

V and J are TRBV5-1 and TRBJ2-7, with TRBD2 matching 11 bases. CDR1 SGHRS and CDR2 YFSETQ come from the germline V gene. With 1 base clipped from V and 2 bases from J, the junction kept 5 bases outside the gene matches. CDR3 length: 16 amino acids. CDR3 residues: CASSLTLAGGAYEQYF. The CDR3, as DNA: TGCGCCAGCAGCTTGACTCTAGCGGGGGGCGCCTACGAGCAGTACTTC.

V is TRBV18 and J is TRBJ2-4, with TRBD1 as a possible D gene (5 bases). Germline CDR1 and CDR2: KGHSH and LQKENI. Trimming shortened V by 5 bases and J by 2 bases, and 10 bases separated the two germline ends. The CDR3 totals 14 residues. The CDR3 sequence: CASSAGQTKNIQYF. CDR3 sequence (DNA): TGTGCCAGCTCAGCAGGGCAAACCAAAAACATTCAGTACTTC.

The chain links TRBV2 to TRBJ2-7, with 13 bases matching TRBD2. The CDR3 runs 13 residues. The V and J ends lost 1 base and 13 bases, in that order; junction bases with no gene match: 4. The germline CDR1 and CDR2 sequences are SNHLY and FYNNEI. The CDR3 DNA follows: TGTGCCAGCAGTGAAGTGGGGACTAGCGGGGCCTACTTC. Amino acid sequence: CASSEVGTSGAYF.

The chain employs TRBV4-3 and TRBJ2-3; 10 positions agree with TRBD1. The CDR3 has 18 amino acids. After removal of 0 bases from V and 4 bases from J, the junction contained 10 bases not matched to a gene. The germline V gene has CDR1 LGHNA and CDR2 YSLEER. In DNA, the CDR3 is TGCGCCAGCAGCCAAGACCCCCCCGGGACAGGGGTTTCAGATACGCAGTATTTT. This gives the protein CASSQDPPGTGVSDTQYF.

The chain combines TRBV7-2 with TRBJ1-4, with a possible D match to TRBD1 (6 bases). There are 15 residues in the CDR3. V lost 4 bases to trimming and J lost 10 bases, with 19 bases between them. In germline, CDR1 is SGHTA, CDR2 FQGNSA. The DNA of the CDR3 is TGTGCCAGCAGCTCGGACGCGGGGGCGACAGGAAAACTGTTTTTT. It codes for CASSSDAGATGKLFF.

The V gene is TRBV6-1, the J gene TRBJ1-5; 9 nucleotides line up with TRBD1. The trim removed 9 bases at V and 5 bases at J, leaving 2 bases unmatched. The CDR3 has 12 amino acids. Per the germline V gene, CDR1 is MNHNS and CDR2 is SASEGT. The CDR3 is CASGTGYQPQHF. The CDR3 DNA is TGTGCCAGTGGGACAGGGTATCAGCCCCAGCATTTT.

The sample holds a few counts of this clone. The chain links TRBV18 to TRBJ2-3; TRBD1 aligns across 7 bases. The CDR3 has 15 residues. Germline CDR1 KGHSH, CDR2 LQKENI. Unmatched junction bases numbered 9, after V lost 5 bases and J lost 4 bases. The CDR3 reads CASSWRQGVADTQYF. Here the CDR3 DNA reads TGTGCCAGCTCATGGCGGCAGGGGGTCGCAGATACGCAGTATTTT. Based on the CDR3 plus reference TRBV18 and TRBJ2-3, the full variable domain is NAGVMQNPRHLVRRRGQEARLRCSPMKGHSHVYWYRQLPEEGLKFMVYLQKENIIDESGMPKERFSAEFPKEGPSILRIQQVVRGDSAAYFCASSWRQGVADTQYFGPGTRLTVL.

V usage is TRBV2 and J usage is TRBJ2-3; TRBD2 is a possible D gene (6 bases). Germline CDR1 reads SNHLY; CDR2 reads FYNNEI. The CDR3 is 14 residues long. Trimming shortened V by 8 bases and J by 0 bases, and 12 bases separated the two germline ends. CDR3 residues: CASEGRPSTDTQYF. The CDR3 bases are TGTGCCAGCGAGGGGAGGCCTAGCACAGATACGCAGTATTTT.

The rearrangement links TRBV4-2 to TRBJ2-5; 12 bases are shared with TRBD2. The V gene end was trimmed by 2 bases and the J gene end by 5 bases; junction bases not matched to a gene: 3. This CDR3 region has 15 residues. Germline CDR1 and CDR2: LGHNA and YNFKEQ. The CDR3 loop is CASSQLAGGRETQYF. The CDR3 bases are TGTGCCAGCAGCCAACTAGCGGGGGGGCGTGAGACCCAGTACTTC.